The 22 T cell receptor beta chains below all came from one sample that was sequenced in a study of PD-1 blockade in classical Hodgkin lymphoma. Measured with immunoSEQ multiplex PCR; TCRdb has only the in-frame clones, and not every one. The sample lists about 36,000 clones; around 63% were seen once. All patients experienced relapse after autologous stem cell transplantation, and brentuximab vedotin exposure was variable. The material was peripheral blood mononuclear cells (PBMCs), obtained before the second cycle of nivolumab. The receptor source for this set is a human donor with classical Hodgkin lymphoma.

The V call is TRBV4-3, the J call TRBJ1-5; D uncertain. Germline lookup yields CDR1 LGHNA and CDR2 YSLEER. Trimming took off 0 bases at V and 4 bases at J, with 4 bases between the two ends. The CDR3 is made up of 13 amino acids. CDR3 sequence: CASSQDRNQPQHF. Written as DNA, the CDR3 is TGCGCCAGCAGCCAAGACAGGAATCAGCCCCAGCATTTT.

The chain employs TRBV28 and TRBJ2-5; 7 nucleotides align to TRBD2. V gave up 6 bases and J gave up 5 bases; unmatched junction bases: 9. CDR1 and CDR2 (germline): MDHEN, SYDVKM. CDR3 length: 14 amino acids. The CDR3 region has the DNA TGTGCCAGCAGGCAAGGACTAGAACGGGAGACCCAGTACTTC. This codes for CASRQGLERETQYF.

The chain links TRBV9 to TRBJ2-2, with D perhaps matching TRBD2 (5 bases). Germline V gene data show CDR1 as SGDLS and CDR2 as YYNGEE. The CDR3 length is 14 residues. The germline V and J ends were trimmed by 5 bases and 1 base, with 9 bases remaining between them. CDR3 protein: CASSPRGNTGELFF. CDR3 DNA sequence: TGTGCCAGCAGTCCCCGGGGGAACACCGGGGAGCTGTTTTTT.

This clone was counted a single time. The sample contains more than one DNA sequence encoding this CDR3. CDR3 in DNA: TGTGCCAGCAGTTTACGGGAGGACTACGAGCAGTACTTC. It translates to CASSLREDYEQYF. J is TRBJ2-7 and V is TRBV27; 7 positions match TRBD2. Germline V gene lookup returns CDR1 MNHEY and CDR2 SMNVEV (reference sequence). This CDR3 comprises 13 residues. Losses at the gene ends were 2 bases for V and 3 bases for J; bases not matched to a gene: 1.

V usage is TRBV7-3 and J usage is TRBJ1-1, with a possible D match to TRBD1 (5 bases). Deletions cut 4 bases from V and 1 base from J, with 10 bases between. CDR1 and CDR2 from the germline V gene are SGHTA and FQGTGA. The CDR3 runs to 14 residues. The CDR3 here is CASSWGHSNTEAFF. The CDR3 DNA follows: TGTGCCAGCAGCTGGGGCCATTCGAACACTGAAGCTTTCTTT.

This clone was observed a few times. The chain joins TRBV27 to TRBJ2-7, with D possibly being TRBD2 (6 bases). The CDR3 covers 15 residues. Germline CDR1 MNHEY, CDR2 SMNVEV (reference sequence). Trimming left V 3 bases short and J 3 bases short, with 15 bases between. CDR3 sequence (DNA): TGTGCCAGCAGTTTTTTGAAAACCGGGGGCTACGAGCAGTACTTC. This translates into CASSFLKTGGYEQYF.

This clone has more than one count but fewer than ten. The J gene is TRBJ1-2, the V gene TRBV7-8, with unresolved D. Germline V lookup: CDR1 SGHVS, CDR2 FQNEAQ. The V end lost 1 base, the J end lost 7 bases, and 10 bases lay between the germline ends. The CDR3 is 13 amino acids. CDR3 nucleotides: TGTGCCAGCAGCTTAGGTTCAGTGGGTGGCTACACCTTC. Its translation: CASSLGSVGGYTF.

This clone appeared once. This chain connects TRBV5-1 to TRBJ2-1; 11 nucleotides agree with TRBD2. Losses at the gene ends were 6 bases for V and 7 bases for J; bases not matched to a gene: 12. CDR1 SGHRS and CDR2 YFSETQ come from the germline V gene. The CDR3 covers 16 residues. The CDR3 spells CASTLTSGGPGNEQFF. In nucleotides, the CDR3 is TGCGCCAGCACATTAACTAGCGGGGGCCCGGGAAATGAGCAGTTCTTC.

The V call is TRBV9, the J call TRBJ2-7; D assignment may be TRBD1 or TRBD2 (5 bases each). CDR3 length: 15 amino acids. CDR1 is SGDLS, CDR2 YYNGEE, per germline. Trimming took off 0 bases at V and 3 bases at J, with 13 bases between the two ends. The CDR3 region has the DNA TGTGCCAGCAGCGTAGGATGGGGACCGAACTACGAGCAGTACTTC. As protein: CASSVGWGPNYEQYF.

The chain has TRBV30 and TRBJ1-1, with D tentatively TRBD1 (5 bases). The CDR3 has 15 residues. In germline, CDR1 is GTSNPN, CDR2 SVGIG (reference sequence). V was clipped by 5 bases and J by 1 base, with 17 bases between them. The CDR3 nucleotides are TGTGCCTGGGTCCCCTGGGGCTGGTCGAACACTGAAGCTTTCTTT. It encodes CAWVPWGWSNTEAFF.

This clone appeared many times. V usage is TRBV19 and J usage is TRBJ2-7; 10 bases line up with TRBD2. This CDR3 has 15 amino acids. From germline, CDR1 is LNHDA and CDR2 SQIVND (reference sequence). V was pared by 1 base and J by 3 bases, with 3 bases of the junction left unmatched. The CDR3 protein is CASSIGAGGVYEQYF. CDR3 coding DNA: TGTGCCAGTAGTATAGGAGCGGGAGGGGTCTACGAGCAGTACTTC.

The chain carries TRBV7-3 and TRBJ2-3, with TRBD1 as a possible D gene (6 bases). The germline V gene encodes CDR1 SGHTA and CDR2 FQGTGA. The CDR3 has 13 residues. Trimming cost V 5 bases and J 13 bases, with 19 bases left between them. For the CDR3, the DNA is TGTGCCAGCAGCCCTGCAGGGGCCAACTCCAAGTATTTT. Its translation: CASSPAGANSKYF.

This clone was seen more than once but under ten times. The chain links TRBV30 to TRBJ2-3; D tentatively reads TRBD1 or TRBD2 (5 bases each). CDR1 is GTSNPN, CDR2 SVGIG, per germline (reference sequence). This CDR3 region has 12 residues. The V gene lost 2 bases and the J gene lost 4 bases, with 7 bases spanning the gap. The CDR3 protein is CAWSWDPDTQYF. The CDR3 coding sequence is TGTGCCTGGAGTTGGGACCCAGATACGCAGTATTTT.

The chain combines TRBV5-6 with TRBJ2-7; 11 bases map to TRBD1. The length of the CDR3 is 16 residues. Germline V lookup: CDR1 SGHDT, CDR2 YYEEEE. V lost 4 bases to trimming and J lost 4 bases; unmatched junction nucleotides: 10. CDR3 region: CASSPGTGGPLYEQYF. CDR3 coding DNA: TGTGCCAGCAGCCCGGGGACAGGGGGACCCCTATACGAGCAGTACTTC. The full variable domain, completed using reference TRBV5-6 and TRBJ2-7, is DAGVTQSPTHLIKTRGQQVTLRCSPKSGHDTVSWYQQALGQGPQFIFQYYEEEERQRGNFPDRFSGHQFPNYSSELNVNALLLGDSALYLCASSPGTGGPLYEQYFGPGTRLTVT.

The chain combines TRBV6-5 with TRBJ1-1, with a tentative D call TRBD1 (6 bases). Between the trimmed V and J ends, which lost 2 bases and 5 bases, there was a span of 18 bases. Germline V gene sequence: CDR1 MNHEY, CDR2 SVGAGI. The CDR3 consists of 16 residues. The CDR3 is CASSYQGGAQRTEAFF. The DNA of the CDR3 is TGTGCCAGCAGTTACCAAGGGGGGGCGCAGAGGACTGAAGCTTTCTTT.

This clone has a handful of counts. The chain joins TRBV10-3 to TRBJ1-2; no clear D. The CDR3 totals 15 residues. Germline CDR1 reads ENHRY; CDR2 reads SYGVKD. V lost 0 bases to trimming and J lost 3 bases, with 11 bases between them. The DNA of the CDR3 is TGTGCCATCAGTGAGTCGTTCAGAGGTGACTATGGCTACACCTTC. Translation gives CAISESFRGDYGYTF.

This clone was picked up a small number of times. The chain couples TRBV5-4 to TRBJ2-1, with 10 bases identical to TRBD2. Per germline, CDR1 SGHNT and CDR2 YYREEE (reference sequence). The CDR3 is made up of 15 amino acids. J was trimmed by 2 bases and V by 5 bases; bases with no gene match: 4. The chain's CDR3 is CASSRTSGAYNEQFF. CDR3 nucleotides: TGTGCCAGCAGTCGGACTAGCGGCGCCTACAATGAGCAGTTCTTC.

The chain employs TRBV7-7 and TRBJ2-1; 10 nucleotides align to TRBD2. The ends lost 0 bases at V and 10 bases at J; junction bases unmatched: 3. The CDR3 loop spans 14 amino acids. CDR1 is SSHAT and CDR2 is FNYEAQ in the germline V gene (reference sequence). The CDR3 DNA reads TGTGCCAGCAGCTTAGCTAGCGGGGGGTACGAGCAGTTCTTC. This codes for CASSLASGGYEQFF.

This clone is termed medium-sized. The chain is built from TRBV30 and TRBJ1-1, with TRBD1 as a possible D gene (5 bases). The V and J ends lost 4 bases and 3 bases respectively, with 6 bases between them. Germline V gives CDR1 GTSNPN, CDR2 SVGIG (reference sequence). The CDR3 contains 11 residues. This chain's CDR3 is CAWTGYTEAFF. The CDR3 DNA follows: TGTGCCTGGACAGGGTACACTGAAGCTTTCTTT.

This clone was seen more than once but under ten times. The gene calls are TRBV27 and TRBJ2-7, with 8 bases identical to TRBD1. The germline CDR1 and CDR2 sequences are MNHEY and SMNVEV (reference sequence). The CDR3 has 17 residues. J gave up 3 bases and V 6 bases, and 16 bases lay outside the gene matches. The CDR3: CASSLNPAGQAGYEQYF. CDR3 nucleotide sequence: TGTGCCAGCAGCCTTAATCCCGCGGGACAGGCCGGCTACGAGCAGTACTTC.

The rearrangement links TRBV16 to TRBJ2-5; the D gene is possibly TRBD1 (6 bases). Trimming removed 2 bases at V and 5 bases at J, with 18 bases between. The V gene's germline CDR1 is KGHSY and CDR2 FQNENV. This CDR3 contains 16 residues. In nucleotides, the CDR3 is TGTGCCAGCAGCCAAACCCGGGACATTCGTCAGGAGACCCAGTACTTC. As protein: CASSQTRDIRQETQYF. The full variable domain, in which reference TRBV16 and TRBJ2-5 provide the parts outside the CDR3, is GEEVAQTPKHLVRGEGQKAKLYCAPIKGHSYVFWYQQVLKNEFKFLISFQNENVFDETGMPKERFSAKCLPNSPCSLEIQATKLEDSAVYFCASSQTRDIRQETQYFGPGTRLLVL.

The rearrangement links TRBV19 to TRBJ1-1, with 7 bases identical to TRBD1. CDR3 length: 14 amino acids. Germline CDR1 LNHDA, CDR2 SQIVND (reference sequence). The trim removed 5 bases at V and 6 bases at J, leaving 9 bases unmatched. CDR3 residues: CASSAQGPGAEAFF. The CDR3 DNA is TGTGCCAGTAGTGCACAGGGGCCAGGGGCTGAAGCTTTCTTT.